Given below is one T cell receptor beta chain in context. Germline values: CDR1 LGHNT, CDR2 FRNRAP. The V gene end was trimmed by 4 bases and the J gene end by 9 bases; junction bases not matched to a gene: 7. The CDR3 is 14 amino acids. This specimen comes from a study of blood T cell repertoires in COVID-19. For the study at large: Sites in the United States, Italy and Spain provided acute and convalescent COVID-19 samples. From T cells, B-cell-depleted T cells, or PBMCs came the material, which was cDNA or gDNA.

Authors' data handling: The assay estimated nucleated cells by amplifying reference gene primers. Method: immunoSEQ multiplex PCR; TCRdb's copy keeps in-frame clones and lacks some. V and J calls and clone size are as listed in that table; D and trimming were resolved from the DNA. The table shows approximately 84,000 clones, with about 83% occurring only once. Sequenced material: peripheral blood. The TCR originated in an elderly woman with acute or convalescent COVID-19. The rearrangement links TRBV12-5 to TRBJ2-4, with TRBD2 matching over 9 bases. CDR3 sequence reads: CASGSIAGAGIQYF. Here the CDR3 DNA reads TGTGCTAGTGGTTCTATAGCGGGAGCGGGCATTCAGTACTTC.